This T cell receptor beta chain was observed in a study of blood T cell repertoires in COVID-19. Looking at the study overall: The cDNA or gDNA used as material had been derived from T cells, B-cell-depleted T cells, or PBMCs.

Per the original methods: Estimates of nucleated cell counts were drawn from the amplification of reference gene primers. The repertoire was sequenced with immunoSEQ multiplex PCR; TCRdb's copy has only in-frame clones and lacks some. V, J and clone size derive from that table, while D and trimming were established from the DNA sequence. The sample contains about 480,000 clones, 70% to 90% of which appear only once. In germline, CDR1 is LGHNA, CDR2 YSLEER. V was shortened by 0 bases and J by 6 bases, with 14 bases between the two germline ends. This CDR3 region has 15 residues. Recruitment covered 20 to 25 US areas and drew participants whose ages spanned 18 to 89 years. The study counted Cohort 3 donors as recovered given two negative PCRs, clearance, or symptom resolution.

The clonotype was recovered from a woman in her forties who had recovered from COVID-19. This chain uses TRBV4-3 with TRBJ1-1; D is possibly TRBD1 (5 bases). Specimen: PBMCs or T cells enriched from blood (not recorded which). CDR3 amino acids: CASSQDWGGSSEAFF. Here the CDR3 DNA reads TGCGCCAGCAGCCAAGATTGGGGGGGATCCTCTGAAGCTTTCTTT.